Listed below are T cell receptor beta chains from one sample, sequenced in a study of identifying expanded T cells in peripheral blood. Measured with immunoSEQ multiplex PCR; TCRdb has only the in-frame clones, and not every one. Among 91,000 or so clones listed, roughly 90% were seen once. The sample consisted of blood. The receptors were gathered from a person between 18 and 70 years old in good health. The CDR3 runs from the conserved cysteine through the conserved F or W. D genes are given only for firm matches. For some rows the clone size is stated as once, few or many, or as a class when expanded; others skip it.

cdr3_length,clone_size,j_call,v_call,d_call,cdr3_nt,cdr3_aa
14,few,TRBJ1-2,TRBV28,.,TGTGCCAGCAGTCTCTATTCCTCCACCCCTAGCTACACCTTC,CASSLYSSTPSYTF
15,.,TRBJ1-2,TRBV7-2,.,TGTGCCAGCAGCTACTCAGGGACAAGGGACTATGGCTACACCTTC,CASSYSGTRDYGYTF
15,.,TRBJ2-7,TRBV19,.,TGTGCCAGTAGTATAGATCGAGCCAGCGGCTACGAGCAGTACTTC,CASSIDRASGYEQYF
15,.,TRBJ1-3,TRBV6-5,TRBD1,TGTGCCAGCTCCAAAACAGGGGCGAGTGGAAACACCATATATTTT,CASSKTGASGNTIYF
14,.,TRBJ1-2,TRBV2,.,TGTGCCAGCAGTGATATTGGACAGAGCTATGGCTACACCTTC,CASSDIGQSYGYTF
15,.,TRBJ2-6,TRBV15,.,TGTGCCACCAGCCGTCTCCGGTCCGGGGCCAACGTCCTGACTTTC,CATSRLRSGANVLTF
13,.,TRBJ1-2,TRBV7-6,.,TGTGCCAGCAGCCTCGACCGGGAGAATGGCTACACCTTC,CASSLDRENGYTF
12,.,TRBJ2-5,TRBV5-1,.,TGCGCCAGCAGTCAGGGTTACGAGACCCAGTACTTC,CASSQGYETQYF
13,.,TRBJ1-1,TRBV29-1,.,TGCAGCGTTAATAGGGAGTTGAGCACTGAAGCTTTCTTT,CSVNRELSTEAFF
15,.,TRBJ2-5,TRBV7-9,TRBD2,TGTGCCAGCAGCGGCCCTGGGGGGGACCAAGAGACCCAGTACTTC,CASSGPGGDQETQYF
15,.,TRBJ2-7,TRBV5-1,TRBD1,TGCGCCAGCAGCTCCCGAGGGGGCGAGTCCTACGAGCAGTACTTC,CASSSRGGESYEQYF
14,.,TRBJ2-2,TRBV6-5,TRBD2,TGTGCCGGCCGGCGGGGGTTGAACACCGGGGAGCTGTTTTTT,CAGRRGLNTGELFF
13,.,TRBJ1-5,TRBV28,.,TGTGCCAGCAGCCTGGACAGCAATCAGCCCCAGCATTTT,CASSLDSNQPQHF
14,.,TRBJ2-1,TRBV6-5,.,TGTGCCAGCAGTTACGGGGGCGATAACAATGAGCAGTTCTTC,CASSYGGDNNEQFF
17,.,TRBJ2-1,TRBV28,TRBD2,TGTGCCAGCAGTTCCTCCCCGCCCGGGACTAGCGGGAGGGAGCAGTTCTTC,CASSSSPPGTSGREQFF
15,.,TRBJ2-5,TRBV5-3,.,TGTGCCAGCAGCTTGCTCGGAGCCAGGGAAGAGACCCAGTACTTC,CASSLLGAREETQYF
13,once,TRBJ2-1,TRBV23-1,.,TGCGCCAATTGGGGGAGCCCCTCTGGTGAGCAGTTCTTC,CANWGSPSGEQFF
13,.,TRBJ1-3,TRBV30,.,TGTGCCTGGAGTGTTGGGACTGGAAACACCATATATTTT,CAWSVGTGNTIYF
13,.,TRBJ1-5,TRBV27,.,TGTGCCAGCCGACCCCGGAGGAGTAGTCCCCAGCATTTT,CASRPRRSSPQHF
12,.,TRBJ2-1,TRBV12-5,.,TGTGCTAGTGGTACGGACAGCAATGAGCAGTTCTTC,CASGTDSNEQFF
11,.,TRBJ2-2,TRBV19,.,TGTGCCAGTAGTATAACCGGGGAGCTGTTTTTT,CASSITGELFF
15,.,TRBJ2-5,TRBV5-1,.,TGCGCCAGCAGCGCCGACAGCGGCAGGGCAGAGACCCAGTACTTC,CASSADSGRAETQYF
17,.,TRBJ2-1,TRBV19,TRBD1,TGTGCCAGTAGTAGCCGGACAGGGGGATATTCTAGCAGTGAGCAGTTCTTC,CASSSRTGGYSSSEQFF
13,.,TRBJ1-2,TRBV7-9,TRBD1,TGTGCCAGCAGCTTCGACCCCAGGGGGGACTACACCTTC,CASSFDPRGDYTF
11,.,TRBJ1-2,TRBV28,.,TGTGCCAGCAGTTCCGTGTACGGCTACACCTTC,CASSSVYGYTF
18,.,TRBJ2-1,TRBV18,TRBD2,TGTGCCAGCTCACCATTGCCTAGCGGGAGCCTAACCTACAATGAGCAGTTCTTC,CASSPLPSGSLTYNEQFF
17,.,TRBJ1-6,TRBV7-8,.,TGTGCCAGCAGCTTAGCCCAGGGCAACTCCTATAATTCACCCCTCCACTTT,CASSLAQGNSYNSPLHF
15,.,TRBJ1-1,TRBV9,TRBD1,TGTGCCAGCAGCGTTGGACAGGCCGTAGACACTGAAGCTTTCTTT,CASSVGQAVDTEAFF
14,.,TRBJ2-2,TRBV6-1,TRBD2,TGTGCCAGTCTTAGCGGGGACCACACCGGGGAGCTGTTTTTT,CASLSGDHTGELFF
15,few,TRBJ2-2,TRBV7-3,.,TGTGCCAGCAGCTTTGGAAGGGCGAACACCGGGGAGCTGTTTTTT,CASSFGRANTGELFF
19,.,TRBJ1-3,TRBV5-4,.,TGTGCCAGCAGCCCGGACCCACGGTTACTAACGAGCTCTGGAAACACCATATATTTT,CASSPDPRLLTSSGNTIYF
12,few,TRBJ1-1,TRBV11-2,.,TGTGCCAGCAGCGTCAGAAACACTGAAGCTTTCTTT,CASSVRNTEAFF
14,.,TRBJ1-6,TRBV18,TRBD1,TGTGCCAGCTCAGCCCGACAGGGGAATTCACCCCTCCACTTT,CASSARQGNSPLHF
14,.,TRBJ1-3,TRBV30,.,TGTGCCTGGAGTGAACAGGCCACTGGAAACACCATATATTTT,CAWSEQATGNTIYF
15,.,TRBJ1-5,TRBV14,TRBD1,TGTGCCAGCAGCCCGCGGACAGGGGCTCCTGAGCCCCAGCATTTT,CASSPRTGAPEPQHF
15,.,TRBJ2-3,TRBV6-4,.,TGTGCCAGCTCCCTGCGACCGGACAGCACAGATACGCAGTATTTT,CASSLRPDSTDTQYF
15,.,TRBJ1-5,TRBV28,TRBD1,TGTGCCAGCAGTTTTTATGGGACAGGGGAACAGCCCCAGCATTTT,CASSFYGTGEQPQHF
13,.,TRBJ1-6,TRBV6-5,TRBD1,TGTGCCACCCACAGGGGGAGAATTTCACCCCTCCACTTT,CATHRGRISPLHF
16,.,TRBJ1-4,TRBV5-6,.,TGTGCCAGCAGCTTGGTGTCGGCTGGTGCTAATGAAAAACTGTTTTTT,CASSLVSAGANEKLFF
14,.,TRBJ1-6,TRBV27,.,TGTGCCAGCAGTTTAGGGGCCGACAATTCACCCCTCCACTTT,CASSLGADNSPLHF
13,.,TRBJ2-7,TRBV5-4,TRBD1,TGTGCCAGCAGCCGGACAGGGCCGAACGAGCAGTACTTC,CASSRTGPNEQYF
16,once,TRBJ1-3,TRBV28,.,TGTGCCAGCAGAACGGGGGCGATGGCTGCTGGAAACACCATATATTTT,CASRTGAMAAGNTIYF
15,.,TRBJ2-1,TRBV5-1,.,TGCGCCAGCAGCTTGGGGGACGAGGGCTACAATGAGCAGTTCTTC,CASSLGDEGYNEQFF
16,once,TRBJ2-3,TRBV4-2,TRBD2,TGTGCCAGCAGCCAAGGTCTAGCGGGAGAGGGAGATACGCAGTATTTT,CASSQGLAGEGDTQYF
14,.,TRBJ1-5,TRBV9,.,TGTGCCAGCAGCGGAGGGAGATACAATCAGCCCCAGCATTTT,CASSGGRYNQPQHF
14,once,TRBJ1-4,TRBV28,.,TGTGCCAGCAGTTTGGGCAGGGAAAGTGAAAAACTGTTTTTT,CASSLGRESEKLFF
12,.,TRBJ2-1,TRBV9,TRBD2,TGTGCCAGCAGTCGGACTAGTAATGAGCAGTTCTTC,CASSRTSNEQFF
16,.,TRBJ2-2,TRBV7-9,.,TGTGCCAGCAGCTCAAGCGGCAGGGGTGGAACCGGGGAGCTGTTTTTT,CASSSSGRGGTGELFF
15,once,TRBJ2-3,TRBV4-1,.,TGCGCCAGCAGCCAAACCCTGCAGGGAACAGATACGCAGTATTTT,CASSQTLQGTDTQYF
13,.,TRBJ2-3,TRBV5-1,.,TGCGCCAGCAGCGTGGACAGCACAGATACGCAGTATTTT,CASSVDSTDTQYF
19,.,TRBJ1-1,TRBV18,TRBD1,TGTGCCAGCTCACCCCTAGGAATGCAGGGGGCAACGGGGAACACTGAAGCTTTCTTT,CASSPLGMQGATGNTEAFF
17,.,TRBJ1-5,TRBV19,.,TGTGCCACTCGCGGGGGGGCTGCCGTAAATAGCAATCAGCCCCAGCATTTT,CATRGGAAVNSNQPQHF
13,few,TRBJ2-3,TRBV6-4,.,TGTGCCAGCAGTGACTCTAACACAGATACGCAGTATTTT,CASSDSNTDTQYF
16,.,TRBJ2-4,TRBV7-2,.,TGTGCCAGCAGCTTAGGGGGGGCTATAGCCAAAAACATTCAGTACTTC,CASSLGGAIAKNIQYF
15,.,TRBJ2-7,TRBV6-1,TRBD1,TGTGCCAGCAGGGTCCTTGGGACAGGGGTATTCGAGCAGTACTTC,CASRVLGTGVFEQYF